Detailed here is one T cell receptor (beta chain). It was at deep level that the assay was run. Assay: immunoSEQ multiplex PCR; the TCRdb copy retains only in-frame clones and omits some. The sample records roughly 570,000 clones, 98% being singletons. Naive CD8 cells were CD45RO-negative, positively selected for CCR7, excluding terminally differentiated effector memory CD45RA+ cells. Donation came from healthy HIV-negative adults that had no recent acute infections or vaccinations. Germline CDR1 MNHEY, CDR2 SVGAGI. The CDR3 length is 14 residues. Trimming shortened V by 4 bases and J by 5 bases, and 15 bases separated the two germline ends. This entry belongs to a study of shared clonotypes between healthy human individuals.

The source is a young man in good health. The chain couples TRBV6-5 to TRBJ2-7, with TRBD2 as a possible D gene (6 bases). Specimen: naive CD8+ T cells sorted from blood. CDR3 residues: CASSLAGRAHEQYF. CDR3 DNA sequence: TGTGCCAGCAGTTTGGCGGGGAGAGCTCACGAGCAGTACTTC.